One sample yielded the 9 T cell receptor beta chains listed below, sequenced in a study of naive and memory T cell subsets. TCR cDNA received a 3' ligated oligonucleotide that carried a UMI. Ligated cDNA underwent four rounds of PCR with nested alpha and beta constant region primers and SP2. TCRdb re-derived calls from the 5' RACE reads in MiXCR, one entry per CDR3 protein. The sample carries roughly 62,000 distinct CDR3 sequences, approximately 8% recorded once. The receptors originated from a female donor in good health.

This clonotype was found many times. CDR3 amino acids: CASSFPPGLAETDTQYF. The DNA for the CDR3 is TGTGCCAGCAGTTTCCCGCCTGGACTAGCGGAGACAGATACGCAGTATTTT. J is TRBJ2-3 and V is TRBV12-3 or TRBV12-4, with 10 bases lining up with TRBD2. J gave up 3 bases and V 3 bases, and 9 bases lay outside the gene matches. The CDR3 runs 17 residues.

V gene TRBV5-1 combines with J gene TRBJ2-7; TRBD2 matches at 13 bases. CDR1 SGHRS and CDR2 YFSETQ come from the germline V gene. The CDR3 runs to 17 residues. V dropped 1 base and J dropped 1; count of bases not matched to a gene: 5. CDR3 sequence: CASSLRTSGGQSYEQYF. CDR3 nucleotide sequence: TGCGCCAGCAGCTTGAGGACTAGCGGGGGCCAGTCCTACGAGCAGTACTTC.

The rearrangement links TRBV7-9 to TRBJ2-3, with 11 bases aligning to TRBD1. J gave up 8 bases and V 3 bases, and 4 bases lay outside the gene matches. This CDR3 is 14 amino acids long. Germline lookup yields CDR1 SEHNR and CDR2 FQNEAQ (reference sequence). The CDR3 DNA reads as TGTGCCAGCAGCTTTCCTGGACAGGGGGCTACGCAGTATTTT. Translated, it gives CASSFPGQGATQYF. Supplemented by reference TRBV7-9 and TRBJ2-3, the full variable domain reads DTGVSQNPRHKITKRGQNVTFRCDPISEHNRLYWYRQTLGQGPEFLTYFQNEAQLEKSRLLSDRFSAERPKGSFSTLEIQRTEQGDSAMYLCASSFPGQGATQYFGPGTRLTVL.

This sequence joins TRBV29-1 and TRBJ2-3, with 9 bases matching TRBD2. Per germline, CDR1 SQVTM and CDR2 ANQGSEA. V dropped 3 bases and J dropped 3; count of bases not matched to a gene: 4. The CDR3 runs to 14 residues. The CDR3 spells CSVEVAGGTDTQYF. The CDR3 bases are TGCAGCGTTGAGGTGGCGGGAGGGACAGATACGCAGTATTTT.

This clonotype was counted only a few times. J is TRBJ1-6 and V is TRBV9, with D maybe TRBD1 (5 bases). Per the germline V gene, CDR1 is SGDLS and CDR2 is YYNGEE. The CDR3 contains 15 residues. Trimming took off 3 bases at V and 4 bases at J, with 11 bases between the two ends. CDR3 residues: CASSASGGYNSPLHF. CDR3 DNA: TGTGCCAGCAGCGCCTCCGGGGGTTATAATTCACCCCTCCACTTT.

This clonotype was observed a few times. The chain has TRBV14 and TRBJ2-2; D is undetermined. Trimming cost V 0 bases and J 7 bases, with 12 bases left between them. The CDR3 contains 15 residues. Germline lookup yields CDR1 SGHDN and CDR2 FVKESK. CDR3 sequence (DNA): TGTGCCAGCAGCCAAGATTTCAATCTGATCGGGGAGCTGTTTTTT. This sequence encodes CASSQDFNLIGELFF.

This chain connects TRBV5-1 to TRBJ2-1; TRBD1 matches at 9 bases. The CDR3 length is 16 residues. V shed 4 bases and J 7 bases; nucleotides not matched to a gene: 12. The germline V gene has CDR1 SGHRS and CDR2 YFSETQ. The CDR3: CASSSHPGTGRNEQFF. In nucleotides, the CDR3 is TGCGCCAGCAGCAGCCATCCCGGGACAGGGAGAAATGAGCAGTTCTTC. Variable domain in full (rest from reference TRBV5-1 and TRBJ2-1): KAGVTQTPRYLIKTRGQQVTLSCSPISGHRSVSWYQQTPGQGLQFLFEYFSETQRNKGNFPGRFSGRQFSNSRSEMNVSTLELGDSALYLCASSSHPGTGRNEQFFGPGTRLTVL.

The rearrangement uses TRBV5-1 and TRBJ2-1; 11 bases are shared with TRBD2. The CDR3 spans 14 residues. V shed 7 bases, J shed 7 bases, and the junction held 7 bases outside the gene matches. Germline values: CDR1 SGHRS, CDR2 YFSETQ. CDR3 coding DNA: TGCGCCAGCGAACTAGCGGGAGATTTTAATGAGCAGTTCTTC. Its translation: CASELAGDFNEQFF.

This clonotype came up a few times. The CDR3 region has the DNA TGTGCCAGCAAGGGGGTTGAGGGGGCAGTCACCGGGGAGCTGTTTTTT. Translated, it gives CASKGVEGAVTGELFF. This chain links TRBV6-5 with TRBJ2-2; 7 bases fit TRBD1. V gave up 7 bases and J gave up 4 bases; unmatched junction bases: 12. This CDR3 has 16 amino acids. The germline V gene has CDR1 MNHEY and CDR2 SVGAGI.